One T cell receptor beta chain is described in this entry. The antigen is unknown. Germline assignment: CDR1 GTSNPN and CDR2 SVGIG (reference sequence). Trimming took off 0 bases at V and 5 bases at J, with 13 bases between the two ends. There are 14 residues in the CDR3. The sequencing template was cDNA reverse transcribed from extracted RNA. Clones were sequenced by immunoSEQ multiplex PCR, and TCRdb holds only the in-frame ones, with some missing. The table lists 170,000 or so clones, about 63% of them singletons. From alopecia areata patients, lesional scalp punch biopsies and peripheral blood were collected. These data come from a study of CD8+ T cells in alopecia areata. Study in general: Tofacitinib exposure lasted 6 to 18 months, followed by 6 months off drug.

Findings and limits, study-wide: Elevated clonality characterized lesional scalp relative to normal scalp, particularly in alopecia totalis/universalis.

The sequenced sample was CD4+ T cells sorted from blood, obtained at week 0. The receptor was isolated from a human donor with alopecia areata. The rearrangement links TRBV30 to TRBJ2-5, with D possibly TRBD1 on 5 matching bases. CDR3 nucleotides: TGTGCCTGGAGTGTTTGGGGCAGTAGGGAGACCCAGTACTTC. Its protein product is CAWSVWGSRETQYF.